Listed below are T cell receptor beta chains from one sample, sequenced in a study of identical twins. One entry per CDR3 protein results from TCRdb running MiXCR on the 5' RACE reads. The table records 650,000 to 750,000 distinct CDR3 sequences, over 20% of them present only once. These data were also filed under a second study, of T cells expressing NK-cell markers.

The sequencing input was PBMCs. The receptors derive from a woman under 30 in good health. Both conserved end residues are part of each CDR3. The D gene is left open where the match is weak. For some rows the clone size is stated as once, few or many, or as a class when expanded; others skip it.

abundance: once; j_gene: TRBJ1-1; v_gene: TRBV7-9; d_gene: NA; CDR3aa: CAILDLNTEAFF; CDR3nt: TGTGCCATCCTGGATCTGAACACTGAAGCTTTCTTT
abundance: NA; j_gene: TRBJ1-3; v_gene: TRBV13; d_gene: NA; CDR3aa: CASSYNPDSGNTIYF; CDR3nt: TGTGCCAGCAGCTATAACCCAGATTCTGGAAACACCATATATTTT
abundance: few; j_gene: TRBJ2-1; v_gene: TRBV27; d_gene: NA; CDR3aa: CASGHLLDPRFHEQFF; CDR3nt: TGTGCCAGCGGCCATCTTTTGGACCCACGGTTTCATGAGCAGTTCTTC
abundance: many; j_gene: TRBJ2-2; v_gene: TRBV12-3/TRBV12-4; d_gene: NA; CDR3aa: CASSLAGNPRGELFF; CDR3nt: TGTGCCAGCAGTTTGGCGGGAAACCCTAGGGGGGAGCTGTTTTTT
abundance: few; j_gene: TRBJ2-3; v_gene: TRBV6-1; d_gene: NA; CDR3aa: CASSGRSRTDTQYF; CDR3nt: TGTGCCAGCAGTGGACGATCTCGCACAGATACGCAGTATTTT
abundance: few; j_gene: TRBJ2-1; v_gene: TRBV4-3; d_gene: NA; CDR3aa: CASSQVVANEQFF; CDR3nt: TGCGCCAGCAGCCAAGTGGTAGCCAATGAGCAGTTCTTC
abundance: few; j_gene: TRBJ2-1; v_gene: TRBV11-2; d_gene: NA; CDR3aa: CASSRLSNEQFF; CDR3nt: TGTGCCAGCAGCCGACTCTCCAATGAGCAGTTCTTC
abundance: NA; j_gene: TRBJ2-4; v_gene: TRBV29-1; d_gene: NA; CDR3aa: CSVERGLGIQYF; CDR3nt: TGCAGCGTTGAGCGGGGATTGGGCATTCAGTACTTC
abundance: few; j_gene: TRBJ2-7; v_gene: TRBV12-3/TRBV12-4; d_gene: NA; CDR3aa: CASSLQGIWVGQYF; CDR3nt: TGTGCCAGCAGTTTACAGGGAATCTGGGTAGGGCAGTACTTC
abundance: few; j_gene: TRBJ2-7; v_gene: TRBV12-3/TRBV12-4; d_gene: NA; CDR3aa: CASTFWGVRFSYEQYF; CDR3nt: TGTGCCAGCACATTCTGGGGGGTTCGCTTCTCCTACGAGCAGTACTTC
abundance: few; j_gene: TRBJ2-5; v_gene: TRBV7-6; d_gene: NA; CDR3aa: CASSLGRVQETQYF; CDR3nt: TGTGCCAGCAGCCTGGGACGGGTACAAGAGACCCAGTACTTC
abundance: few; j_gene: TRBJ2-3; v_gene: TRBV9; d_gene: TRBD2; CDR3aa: CASSGGSITDTQYF; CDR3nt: TGTGCCAGCAGTGGCGGGAGCATAACAGATACGCAGTATTTT
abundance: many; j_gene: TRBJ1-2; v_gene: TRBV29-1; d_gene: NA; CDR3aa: CSVPGRSPGYTF; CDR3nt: TGCAGCGTTCCCGGACGGTCGCCAGGCTACACCTTC
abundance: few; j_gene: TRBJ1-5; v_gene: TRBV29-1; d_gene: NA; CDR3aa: CSVGGGNQPQQF; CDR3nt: NA
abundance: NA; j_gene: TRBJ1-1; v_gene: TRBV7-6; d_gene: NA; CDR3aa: CASSTRGNTEAFF; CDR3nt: TGTGCCAGCAGCACACGGGGGAACACTGAAGCTTTCTTT
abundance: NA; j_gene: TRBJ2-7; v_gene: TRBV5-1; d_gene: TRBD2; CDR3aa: CATKTSGDYGEQYF; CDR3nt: TGCGCCACAAAAACTAGCGGGGATTACGGCGAGCAGTACTTC
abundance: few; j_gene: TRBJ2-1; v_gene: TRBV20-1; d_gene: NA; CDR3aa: CSSKEYNEQFF; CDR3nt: TGCAGTTCCAAGGAGTACAATGAGCAGTTCTTC
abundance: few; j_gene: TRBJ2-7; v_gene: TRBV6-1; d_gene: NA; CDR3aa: CASTADKPYEQYF; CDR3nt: TGTGCCAGCACGGCGGACAAGCCCTACGAGCAGTACTTC
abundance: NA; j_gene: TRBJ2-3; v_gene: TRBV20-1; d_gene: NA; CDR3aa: CSAGGTQYF; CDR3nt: TGCAGTGCAGGGGGGACGCAGTATTTT
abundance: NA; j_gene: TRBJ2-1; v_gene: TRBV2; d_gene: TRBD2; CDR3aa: CASRGLAGESYEQFF; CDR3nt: TGTGCCAGCAGGGGACTAGCGGGGGAAAGCTATGAGCAGTTCTTC
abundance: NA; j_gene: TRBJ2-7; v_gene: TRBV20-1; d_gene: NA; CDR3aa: CSASRRGGGSYEQYF; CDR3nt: TGCAGTGCTTCCCGGAGGGGGGGGGGCTCCTACGAGCAGTACTTC
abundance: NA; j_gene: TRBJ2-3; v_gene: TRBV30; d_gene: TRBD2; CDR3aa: CAWSVRGAGTYNNTSGCTDTQYF; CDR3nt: TGTGCCTGGAGTGTACGGGGCGCGGGGACTTATAACAACACTAGCGGGTGCACAGATACGCAGTATTTT
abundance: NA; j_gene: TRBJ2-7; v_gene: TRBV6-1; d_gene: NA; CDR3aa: CASGRFGGAYEQYF; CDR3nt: TGTGCCAGCGGCCGCTTCGGGGGAGCCTACGAGCAGTACTTC
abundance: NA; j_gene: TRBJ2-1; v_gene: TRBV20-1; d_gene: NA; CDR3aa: CSAPTAQGNEQFF; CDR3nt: TGCAGTGCTCCGACGGCGCAGGGGAATGAGCAGTTCTTC
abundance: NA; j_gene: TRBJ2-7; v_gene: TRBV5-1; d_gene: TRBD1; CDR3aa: CASSLAGQGANEQYF; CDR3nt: TGCGCCAGCAGCTTGGCCGGACAGGGGGCGAACGAGCAGTACTTC
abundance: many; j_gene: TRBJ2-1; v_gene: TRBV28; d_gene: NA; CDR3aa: CASSLGNLENYSGFNEQFF; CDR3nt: TGTGCCAGCAGTCTAGGGAATCTTGAAAACTACTCTGGCTTCAATGAGCAGTTCTTC
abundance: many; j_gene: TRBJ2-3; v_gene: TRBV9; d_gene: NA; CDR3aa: CASSVLSEATDTQYF; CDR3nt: TGTGCCAGCAGCGTATTATCGGAAGCAACAGATACGCAGTATTTT
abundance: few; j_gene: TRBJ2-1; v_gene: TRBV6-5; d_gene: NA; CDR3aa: CASSYGQPYNEQFF; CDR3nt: TGTGCCAGCAGTTACGGACAGCCTTACAATGAGCAGTTCTTC
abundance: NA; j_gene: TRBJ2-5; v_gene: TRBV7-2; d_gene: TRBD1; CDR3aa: CASSLSGTGSETQYF; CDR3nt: TGTGCCAGCAGCTTATCCGGGACAGGGTCTGAGACCCAGTACTTC
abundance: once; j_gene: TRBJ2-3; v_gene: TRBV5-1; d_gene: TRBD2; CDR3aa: CASSLLAGGRDTQYF; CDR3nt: TGCGCCAGCAGCTTGCTGGCGGGGGGCCGGGATACGCAGTATTTT
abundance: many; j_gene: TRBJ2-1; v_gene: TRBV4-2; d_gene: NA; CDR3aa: CASSPGEANGEQFF; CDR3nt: TGTGCCAGCAGCCCGGGGGAAGCGAACGGTGAGCAGTTCTTC
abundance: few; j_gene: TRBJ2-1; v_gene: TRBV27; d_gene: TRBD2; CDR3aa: CASSPRPAGGANEQFF; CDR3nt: TGTGCCAGCAGTCCCCGTCCTGCGGGAGGCGCCAATGAGCAGTTCTTC
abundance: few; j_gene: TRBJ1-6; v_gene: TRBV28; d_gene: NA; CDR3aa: CASGTTYNSPLHF; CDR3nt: TGTGCCAGCGGGACAACTTATAATTCACCCCTCCACTTT
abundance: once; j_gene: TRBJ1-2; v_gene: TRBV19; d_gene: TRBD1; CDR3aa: CASSVSDRADYGYTF; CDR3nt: TGTGCCAGTAGTGTTTCGGACAGGGCGGACTATGGCTACACCTTC
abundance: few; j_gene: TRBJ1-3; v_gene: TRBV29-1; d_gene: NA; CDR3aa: CSVFTGTSGNTIYF; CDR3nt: TGCAGCGTTTTCACAGGCACCTCTGGAAACACCATATATTTT
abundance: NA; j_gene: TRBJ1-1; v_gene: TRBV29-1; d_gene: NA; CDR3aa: CSVTGSGGTEAFF; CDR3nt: TGCAGCGTTACAGGATCCGGGGGGACTGAAGCTTTCTTT
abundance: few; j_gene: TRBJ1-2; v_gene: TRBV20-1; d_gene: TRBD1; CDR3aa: CSAGTAAGYGYTF; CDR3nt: TGCAGTGCAGGGACAGCCGCTGGCTATGGGTACACCTTC
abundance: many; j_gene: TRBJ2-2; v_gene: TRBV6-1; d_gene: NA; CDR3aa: CASSDRGDTGELFF; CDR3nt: TGTGCCAGCAGTGACAGGGGGGACACCGGGGAGCTGTTTTTT
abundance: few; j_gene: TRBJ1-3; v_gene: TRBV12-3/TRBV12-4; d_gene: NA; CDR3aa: CASTETSDRYF; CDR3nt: TGTGCCAGCACCGAAACATCGGACAGATATTTT
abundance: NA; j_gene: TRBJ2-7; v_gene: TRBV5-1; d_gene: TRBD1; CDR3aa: CASSSLVGTGGYEQYF; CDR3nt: TGCGCCAGCAGCTCCTTGGTGGGGACAGGGGGCTACGAGCAGTACTTC
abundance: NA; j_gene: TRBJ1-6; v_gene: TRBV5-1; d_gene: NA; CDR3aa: CASSLYGRSSSPLHF; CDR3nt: TGCGCCAGCAGCTTGTATGGGCGGAGTAGTTCACCCCTCCACTTT
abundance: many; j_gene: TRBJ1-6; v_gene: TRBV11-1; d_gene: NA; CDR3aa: CASSLGYGTGRSNSPLHF; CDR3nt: TGTGCCAGCAGCTTAGGGTATGGTACGGGACGATCTAATTCACCCCTCCACTTT
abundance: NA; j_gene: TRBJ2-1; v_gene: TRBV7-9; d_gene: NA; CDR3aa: CASSDPGDLSNEQFF; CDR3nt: TGTGCCAGCAGCGACCCCGGGGATCTGAGCAATGAGCAGTTCTTC
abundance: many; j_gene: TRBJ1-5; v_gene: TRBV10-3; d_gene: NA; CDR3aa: CAISELGNSQPQHF; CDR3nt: TGTGCCATCAGTGAATTAGGGAATAGTCAGCCCCAGCATTTT
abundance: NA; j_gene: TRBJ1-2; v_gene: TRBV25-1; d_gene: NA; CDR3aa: CASAHRTPGSGYTF; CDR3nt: TGTGCCAGCGCACATCGGACCCCAGGGAGCGGCTACACCTTC
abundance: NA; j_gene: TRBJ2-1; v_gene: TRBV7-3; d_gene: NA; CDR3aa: CASSQVSGDEQFF; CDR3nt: TGTGCCAGCAGCCAGGTGTCAGGTGATGAGCAGTTCTTC
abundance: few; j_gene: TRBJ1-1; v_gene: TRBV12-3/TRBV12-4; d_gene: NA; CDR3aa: CASSLIRAGAFF; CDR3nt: TGTGCCAGCAGTTTAATCCGGGCCGGAGCTTTCTTT
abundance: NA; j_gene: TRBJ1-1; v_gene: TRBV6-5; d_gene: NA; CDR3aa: CASSGRRSEASF; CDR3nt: TGTGCCAGCAGCGGGAGAAGATCTGAAGCTTCCTTT
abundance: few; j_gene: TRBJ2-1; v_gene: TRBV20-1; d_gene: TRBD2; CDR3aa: CSASEPQRTSLHEQFF; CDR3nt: TGCAGTGCTTCGGAGCCCCAACGGACTAGCCTCCATGAGCAGTTCTTC
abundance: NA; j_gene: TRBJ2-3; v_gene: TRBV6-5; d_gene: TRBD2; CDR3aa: CASSTSGGSSDTQYF; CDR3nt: TGTGCCAGCAGTACTAGCGGGGGCTCGTCAGATACGCAGTATTTT
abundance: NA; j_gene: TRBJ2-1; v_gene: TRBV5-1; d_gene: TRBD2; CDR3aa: CASSRPGGGHEQFF; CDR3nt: TGCGCCAGCAGCCGGCCGGGGGGTGGTCATGAGCAGTTCTTC
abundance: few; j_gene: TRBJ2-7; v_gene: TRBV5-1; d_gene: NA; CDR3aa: CASSTNSLGVGNEQYF; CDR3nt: TGCGCCAGCAGCACCAACTCTCTTGGGGTGGGGAACGAGCAGTACTTC
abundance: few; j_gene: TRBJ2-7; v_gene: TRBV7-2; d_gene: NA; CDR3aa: CASRLDTGLYEQYF; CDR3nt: TGTGCCAGCAGATTGGACACCGGACTCTACGAGCAGTACTTC
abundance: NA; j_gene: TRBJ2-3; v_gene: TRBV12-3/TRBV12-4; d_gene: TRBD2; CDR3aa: CASSLVAGPSTDTQYF; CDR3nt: TGTGCCAGCAGTTTAGTAGCGGGTCCTAGCACAGATACGCAGTATTTT